The 5 T cell receptor beta chains below were found in one sample sequenced in a study of OX40 agonist ivuxolimab in advanced cancers. The assay was immunoSEQ multiplex PCR, and TCRdb's table has in-frame clones only and misses some. The sample carries approximately 60,000 clones, over 80% recorded once. The sample here was CD4+ or CD8+ T cells sorted from blood, taken in a trial of the OX40 agonist ivuxolimab. These TCRs come from an adult with an advanced solid tumor such as melanoma, head and neck, liver or kidney cancer.

The chain has TRBV11-3 and TRBJ1-1, with 12 bases fitting TRBD1. Germline V gene sequence: CDR1 SGHNT, CDR2 YENEEA. This CDR3 is 15 amino acids long. V lost 9 bases, J lost 1 base, and 6 bases stayed unmatched. DNA of the CDR3: TGTGCCAGTTCTCCGGGACAGGGGGCGAACACTGAAGCTTTCTTT. Residues: CASSPGQGANTEAFF.

The J gene is TRBJ1-5, the V gene TRBV9; D not certain. This CDR3 comprises 13 residues. CDR1 and CDR2 (germline): SGDLS, YYNGEE. The V and J ends lost 1 base and 7 bases respectively, with 9 bases between them. The CDR3 bases are TGTGCCAGCAGCGTATCCCCTGAACAGCCCCAGCATTTT. Residues: CASSVSPEQPQHF.

This chain uses TRBV7-9 with TRBJ2-1; TRBD1 matches 7 bases. Trimming at V came to 4 bases and at J to 4 bases, leaving 4 bases not matched to a gene. In germline, CDR1 is SEHNR, CDR2 FQNEAQ (reference sequence). The CDR3 runs 14 residues. CDR3 in DNA: TGTGCCAGCAGCTCCCGGGACAGATACAATGAGCAGTTCTTC. Protein product: CASSSRDRYNEQFF.

The chain employs TRBV6-6 and TRBJ2-7; 7 bases line up with TRBD1. Losses at the gene ends were 0 bases for V and 6 bases for J; bases not matched to a gene: 5. In germline, CDR1 is MNHNY, CDR2 SVGAGI (reference sequence). This CDR3 is built from 14 residues. CDR3 sequence: CASSYSTGLGEQYF. Written as DNA, the CDR3 is TGTGCCAGCAGTTACTCGACAGGGTTAGGCGAGCAGTACTTC.

The V and J genes are TRBV7-8 and TRBJ2-1; 9 positions agree with TRBD2. The trim removed 5 bases at V and 0 bases at J, leaving 11 bases unmatched. The CDR3 loop spans 18 amino acids. The germline V gene encodes CDR1 SGHVS and CDR2 FQNEAQ. CDR3 region: CASSTRTLRGGSYNEQFF. The CDR3 DNA follows: TGTGCCAGCAGCACCAGAACGCTGCGGGGGGGCTCCTACAATGAGCAGTTCTTC.